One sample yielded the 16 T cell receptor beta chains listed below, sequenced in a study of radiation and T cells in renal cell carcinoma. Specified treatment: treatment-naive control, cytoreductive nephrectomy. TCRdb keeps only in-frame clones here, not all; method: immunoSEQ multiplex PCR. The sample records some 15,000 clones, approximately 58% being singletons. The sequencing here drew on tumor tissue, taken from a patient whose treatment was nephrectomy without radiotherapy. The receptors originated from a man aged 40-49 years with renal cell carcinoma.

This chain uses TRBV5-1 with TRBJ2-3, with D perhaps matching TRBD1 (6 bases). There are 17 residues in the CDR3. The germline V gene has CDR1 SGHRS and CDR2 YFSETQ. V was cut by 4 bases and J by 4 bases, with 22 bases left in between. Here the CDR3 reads CASSGTTGPVGSDTQYF. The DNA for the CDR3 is TGCGCCAGCAGCGGAACCACAGGGCCGGTAGGGTCAGATACGCAGTATTTT.

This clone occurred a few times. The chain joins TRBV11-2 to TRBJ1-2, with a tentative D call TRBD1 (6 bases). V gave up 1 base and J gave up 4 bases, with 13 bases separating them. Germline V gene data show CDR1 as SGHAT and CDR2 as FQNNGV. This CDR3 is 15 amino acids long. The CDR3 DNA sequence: TGTGCCAGCAGCTTAGGAGGGGGACACTTCTATGGCTACACCTTC. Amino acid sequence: CASSLGGGHFYGYTF.

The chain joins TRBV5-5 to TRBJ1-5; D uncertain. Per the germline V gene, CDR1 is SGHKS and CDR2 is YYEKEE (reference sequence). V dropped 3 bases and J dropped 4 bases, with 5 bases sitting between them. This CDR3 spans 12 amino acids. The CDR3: CASSSGNQPQHF. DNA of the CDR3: TGTGCCAGCAGCTCCGGGAATCAGCCCCAGCATTTT.

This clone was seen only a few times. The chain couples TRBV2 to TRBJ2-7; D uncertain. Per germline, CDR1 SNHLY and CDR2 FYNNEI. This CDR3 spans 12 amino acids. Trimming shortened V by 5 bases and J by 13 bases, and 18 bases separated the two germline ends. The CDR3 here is CASSQMPYFLYF. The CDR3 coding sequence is TGTGCCAGCAGTCAAATGCCCTACTTTCTCTACTTC.

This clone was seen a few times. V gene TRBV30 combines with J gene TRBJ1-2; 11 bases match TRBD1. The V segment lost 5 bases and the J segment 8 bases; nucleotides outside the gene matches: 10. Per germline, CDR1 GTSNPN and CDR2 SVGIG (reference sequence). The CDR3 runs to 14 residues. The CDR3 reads CAWAPGGQGGGYTF. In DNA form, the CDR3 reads TGTGCCTGGGCCCCCGGGGGACAGGGGGGCGGCTACACCTTC.

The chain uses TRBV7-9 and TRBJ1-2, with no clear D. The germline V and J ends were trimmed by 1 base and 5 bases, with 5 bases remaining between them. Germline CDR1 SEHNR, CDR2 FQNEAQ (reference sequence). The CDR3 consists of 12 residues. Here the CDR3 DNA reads TGTGCCAGCAGCTTAGACATATATGGCTACACCTTC. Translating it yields CASSLDIYGYTF.

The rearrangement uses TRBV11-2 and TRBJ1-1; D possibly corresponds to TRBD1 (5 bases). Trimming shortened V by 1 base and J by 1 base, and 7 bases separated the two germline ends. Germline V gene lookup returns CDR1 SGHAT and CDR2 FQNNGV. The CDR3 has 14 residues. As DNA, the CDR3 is TGTGCCAGCAGCTTAGCAGGGCGGAACACTGAAGCTTTCTTT. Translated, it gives CASSLAGRNTEAFF.

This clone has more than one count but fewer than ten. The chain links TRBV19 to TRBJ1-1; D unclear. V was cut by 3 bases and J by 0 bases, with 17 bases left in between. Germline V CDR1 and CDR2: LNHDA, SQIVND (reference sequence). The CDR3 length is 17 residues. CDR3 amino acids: CASSIDSRTVLNTEAFF. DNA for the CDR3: TGTGCCAGTAGTATCGACTCCAGGACGGTTCTGAACACTGAAGCTTTCTTT. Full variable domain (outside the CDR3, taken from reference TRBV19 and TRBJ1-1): DGGITQSPKYLFRKEGQNVTLSCEQNLNHDAMYWYRQDPGQGLRLIYYSQIVNDFQKGDIAEGYSVSREKKESFPLTVTSAQKNPTAFYLCASSIDSRTVLNTEAFFGQGTRLTVV.

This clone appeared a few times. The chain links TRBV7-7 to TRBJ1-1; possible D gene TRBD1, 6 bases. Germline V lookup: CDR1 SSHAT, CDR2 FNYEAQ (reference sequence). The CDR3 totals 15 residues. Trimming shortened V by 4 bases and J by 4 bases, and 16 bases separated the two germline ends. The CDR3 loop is CASSSSRGAVTEAFF. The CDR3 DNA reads TGTGCCAGCAGCTCCTCCCGGGGGGCCGTCACTGAAGCTTTCTTT.

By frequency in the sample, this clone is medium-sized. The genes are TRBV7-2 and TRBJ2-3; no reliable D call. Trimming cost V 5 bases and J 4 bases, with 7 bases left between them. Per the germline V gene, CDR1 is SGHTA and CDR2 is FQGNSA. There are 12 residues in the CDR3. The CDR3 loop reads CASSLKSDTQYF. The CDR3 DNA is TGTGCCAGCAGCCTCAAGTCAGATACGCAGTATTTT.

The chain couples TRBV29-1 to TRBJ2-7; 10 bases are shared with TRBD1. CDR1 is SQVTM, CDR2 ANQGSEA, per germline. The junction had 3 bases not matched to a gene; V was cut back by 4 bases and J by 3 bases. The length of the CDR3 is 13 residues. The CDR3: CSVVDRGGYEQYF. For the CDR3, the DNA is TGCAGCGTTGTGGACAGGGGGGGCTACGAGCAGTACTTC.

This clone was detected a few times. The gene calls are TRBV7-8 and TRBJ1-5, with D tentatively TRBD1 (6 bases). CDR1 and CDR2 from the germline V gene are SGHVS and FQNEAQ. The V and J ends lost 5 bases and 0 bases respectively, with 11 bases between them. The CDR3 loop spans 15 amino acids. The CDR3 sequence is CASSADSYSNQPQHF. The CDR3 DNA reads TGTGCCAGCAGCGCGGACAGTTATAGCAATCAGCCCCAGCATTTT.

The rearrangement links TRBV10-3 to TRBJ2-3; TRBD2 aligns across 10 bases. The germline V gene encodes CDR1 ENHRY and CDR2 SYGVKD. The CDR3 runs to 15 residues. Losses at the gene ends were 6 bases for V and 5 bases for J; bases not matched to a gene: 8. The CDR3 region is CAISRSGGSQDTQYF. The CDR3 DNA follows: TGTGCCATCAGCCGTAGCGGGGGGTCCCAAGATACGCAGTATTTT.

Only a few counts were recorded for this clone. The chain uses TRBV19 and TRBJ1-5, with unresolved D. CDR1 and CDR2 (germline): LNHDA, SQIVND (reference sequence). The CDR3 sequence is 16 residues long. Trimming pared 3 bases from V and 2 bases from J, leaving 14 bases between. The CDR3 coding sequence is TGTGCCAGTAGTATCGGACTCCAGTCCGGCAATCAGCCCCAGCATTTT. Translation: CASSIGLQSGNQPQHF.

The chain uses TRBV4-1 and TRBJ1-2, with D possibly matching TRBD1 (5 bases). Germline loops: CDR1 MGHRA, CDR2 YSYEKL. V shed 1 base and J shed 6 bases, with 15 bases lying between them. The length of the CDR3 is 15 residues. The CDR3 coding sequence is TGCGCCAGCAGCCAAGCTTCAGGGACGGAGAATGGCTACACCTTC. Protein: CASSQASGTENGYTF.

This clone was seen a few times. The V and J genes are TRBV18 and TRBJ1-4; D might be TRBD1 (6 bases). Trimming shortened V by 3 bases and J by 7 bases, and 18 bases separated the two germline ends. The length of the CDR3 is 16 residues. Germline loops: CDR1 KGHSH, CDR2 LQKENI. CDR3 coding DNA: TGTGCCAGCTCACCCTCCCTCGGGGGGCGTAGTGAAAAACTGTTTTTT. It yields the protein CASSPSLGGRSEKLFF.